This TCR beta chain is from a study of blood T cell repertoires in COVID-19. Germline loops: CDR1 LNHNV, CDR2 YYDKDF (reference sequence). There are 14 residues in the CDR3. With 3 bases removed from V and 6 bases from J, the gap between germline ends came to 11 bases. Clones were sequenced by immunoSEQ multiplex PCR, and TCRdb holds only the in-frame ones, with some missing. The data contain some 90,000 clones, 89% of them singletons. The receptor comes from a woman older than 75 with active COVID-19. This rearrangement joins TRBV15 to TRBJ2-2, with D perhaps matching TRBD1 (5 bases). What was sequenced was peripheral blood. CDR3 residues: CATSRQGGPGELFF. The CDR3 DNA reads as TGTGCCACCAGCAGGCAGGGTGGGCCCGGGGAGCTGTTTTTT.